This T cell receptor beta chain was identified in a study of shared clonotypes between healthy human individuals. The wider study: Per donor, CD8 memory used one plate, CD8 naive used two, CD4 memory used three and CD4 naive used three.

Germline V lookup: CDR1 SGHNT, CDR2 YYREEE (reference sequence). Trimming left V 1 base short and J 4 bases short, with 10 bases between. CDR3 length equals 14 residues. Donors, without exception, were Caucasian adults residing in Nashville, Tennessee. Assay: immunoSEQ multiplex PCR; the TCRdb copy retains only in-frame clones and omits some. The sample includes more than 900,000 clones, approximately 80% of them seen just once. The specimen was memory CD4+ T cells from PBMCs. Subset reported: CD45RA-negative fraction. This TCR came from a man between 18 and 29 years old in good health. Some clones in this sample may be carry-over from other donors' samples. The chain employs TRBV5-4 and TRBJ2-3; D perhaps matches TRBD1 (6 bases). In nucleotides, the CDR3 is TGTGCCAGCAGCTTGAAGGGGGTTTCAGATACGCAGTATTTT. Translated, it gives CASSLKGVSDTQYF.